This T cell receptor beta chain was found in a study of beta chain features in type 1 diabetes (dated by TCRdb to 2016 to 2019). Concerning the study at large: No differences in mean age, gender distribution, total cell number or subset yield were found between patients and healthy donors. A total of roughly 100 million sorted cells were examined across all samples, and the number of cells per subset was strongly correlated with RNA yield. Regulatory and stem cell-like memory subsets were obtained from only 8 patients and about 8 healthy donors, while naive and central memory subsets were obtained from all 30 or so donors. In the study, TCRB repertoires of sorted circulating CD4+ T cell subsets from recently diagnosed type 1 diabetes patients were compared with those of matched healthy donors. The investigation overall reported the following: At VDJ recombination sites, patients with type 1 diabetes made fewer insertions and deleted more nucleotides, a pattern implying thymic rearrangement abnormalities. Naive, central memory and regulatory TCRB repertoires appeared to be more similar among patients than among healthy donors. PCR may preferentially amplify shorter templates, but because patient and control samples were amplified and corrected together, any resulting skew would affect both groups equally. Because cDNA was sequenced instead of genomic DNA, highly expressing activated cells could be over-represented, though the groups showed no difference in activation or CD3 levels. Because small numbers of individuals were included in the HLA sub-analyses, any influence of HLA type on TCRB rearrangement was left unresolved. In all four CD4+ subsets, TCRB CDR3 length was moderately but significantly shorter in type 1 diabetes patients.

A word on this clone: The clone's antigen remains unknown. The record has no base qualities; no much larger clone is one base away.

Each donor gave one peripheral blood draw, roughly 0.12 L on average, collected into heparinised tubes. A BD FACSAria II was used to sort naive, central memory, regulatory and stem cell-like memory CD4+ T cells with a panel that included CD45RO, CCR7, CD25, CD127, CD95 and CD27. All sorted populations exceeded 95% purity. PBMCs were separated immediately by Lymphoprep density gradient centrifugation and were stained directly, without being cultured. So that batch effects would be minimized, each experiment stained and sorted samples in pairs, pairing one healthy donor with one patient. The entire amount of isolated RNA was reverse transcribed using the High Capacity cDNA Reverse Transcription Kit, so the sequenced TCRB transcripts were expressed ones. Deep immunoSEQ sequencing was applied to naive, central memory and regulatory T cell samples, giving an average of roughly 3.5 million total reads per sample. Sorted cells were lysed in RLT buffer, and RNA was extracted using DNase-treated RNeasy Micro or Mini kits according to cell number. To prevent cross-contamination, each cell subset was processed individually, whereas patient and healthy donor samples were processed jointly. TCRB sequences were amplified from cDNA with the immunoSEQ multiplex PCR, producing 87-bp fragments spanning the CDR3 region. Amplicons were sequenced on the Illumina HiSeq platform. The study's own analysis went as follows. Synthetic template baselines were used to correct PCR bias computationally, reads within Hamming distance 2 were collapsed, and singletons that could not be merged were discarded. By aligning reads against IMGT, V, D and J genes, CDR3 length, and insertions or deletions at six rearrangement sites were assigned. Within each subset, clonotype counts were normalized to sorted cell number, and only after that were true diversity and Gini coefficients computed with the tcR R package. The overlap coefficient, calculated on TCRB nucleotide sequences, was used to quantify repertoire sharing. Out-of-frame TCRB sequences from naive cells were analyzed as a proxy for the pre-selection repertoire. Not all clones reach the TCRdb copy of this immuneACCESS table, which keeps in-frame sequences only. Checked studies attribute under half of the gap to unresolved V genes and leave the rest unexplained. V and J calls and clone size come straight from that table; D and trimming were deduced from the DNA. The sample includes hundreds of thousands of clones, with approximately 10% observed a single time. The leading ten clones occupy 0.015% to 0.02% of the sample.

V has 3 bases trimmed and J has 2 bases trimmed; junction bases matching no gene number 8. Per the germline V gene, SGHDN is the CDR1 and FVKESK is the CDR2. The CDR3 sequence holds 19 residues, the cysteine and phenylalanine included. The read is trimmed to its CDR3 DNA, 57 bases read in frame from base 1. The specimen sequenced was naive CD4+ T cells from blood. The label giving this sample's cell subset or site can be read as: true naive CD4+ T cells. This TCR derives from a woman in her thirties in good health. The rearranged chain carries TRBV14 and TRBJ2-6; 12 central nucleotides agree with TRBD1. The DNA sequence is given as TGTGCCAGCAGCCATTTTAAGGGGACAGGGGGCCCTGGGGCCAACGTCCTGACTTTC. Translated, this is CASSHFKGTGGPGANVLTF.